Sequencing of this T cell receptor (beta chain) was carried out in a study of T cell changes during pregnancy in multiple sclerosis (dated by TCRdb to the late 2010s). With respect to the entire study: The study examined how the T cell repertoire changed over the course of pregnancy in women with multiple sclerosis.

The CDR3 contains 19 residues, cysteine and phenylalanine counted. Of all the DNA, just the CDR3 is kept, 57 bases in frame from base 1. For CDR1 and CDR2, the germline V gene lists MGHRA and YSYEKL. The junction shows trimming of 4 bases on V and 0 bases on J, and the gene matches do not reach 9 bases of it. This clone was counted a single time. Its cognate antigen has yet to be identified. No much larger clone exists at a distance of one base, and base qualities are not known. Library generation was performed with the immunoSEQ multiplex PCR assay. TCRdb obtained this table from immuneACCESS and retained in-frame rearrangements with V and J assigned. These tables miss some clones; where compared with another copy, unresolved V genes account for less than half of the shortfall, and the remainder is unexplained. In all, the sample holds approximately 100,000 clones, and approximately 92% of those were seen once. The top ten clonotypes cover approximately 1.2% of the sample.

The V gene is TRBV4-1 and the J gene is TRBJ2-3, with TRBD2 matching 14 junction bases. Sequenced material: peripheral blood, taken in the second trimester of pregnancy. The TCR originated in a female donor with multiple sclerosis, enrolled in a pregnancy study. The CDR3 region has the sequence CASSLIWTSGGPSTDTQYF. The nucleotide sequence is TGCGCCAGCAGCCTCATCTGGACTAGCGGGGGGCCTAGCACAGATACGCAGTATTTT.